This TCR beta chain derives from a study of CD8+CD57+ T cells in acquired aplastic anemia. In the study overall: The study obtained an average of 3.2 ug of DNA from sorted CD4+ and CD8+ cells. Whole-study results and caveats: Almost 30 CD8+ CDR3 sequences occurred in both the patients and the controls.

Profiling of TCR beta VDJ combinations and CDR3 sequences used genomic DNA as template. In TCRdb, the reads were re-called with MiXCR into one record per CDR3 protein. The table lists approximately 250,000 distinct CDR3 sequences, roughly 82% of them singletons. This clonotype has a handful of counts. Its cognate antigen is unknown. In patients chosen for sequencing, flow cytometry had shown CD8+CD57+ cell expansion. As a group, the patients uniformly had severe acquired aplastic anemia. The TCR was taken from a human donor with aplastic anemia. The sample consisted of sorted CD4+, CD8+, or CD8+CD57+ T cells (not recorded which) from PBMCs.

Here the CDR3 reads CASSLAGGASETQYF. As DNA, the CDR3 is TGTGCCAGCAGCTTAGCGGGAGGGGCTTCTGAGACCCAGTACTTC. The chain has TRBV7-8 and TRBJ2-5, with 7 bases identical to TRBD2. The CDR3 sequence is 15 residues long. Trimming removed 0 bases from V and 5 bases from J; junction bases left unmatched: 6. Germline V gene data show CDR1 as SGHVS and CDR2 as FQNEAQ.